Listed here are 30 T cell receptor beta chains from one sample, sequenced in a study of tumor-infiltrating lymphocytes in primary liver carcinoma. DNA and RNA were both co-extracted from about 19-30 mg of bulk tissue that had not been sorted. Using a constant-region primer together with ProtoScript II reverse transcriptase, TCR beta cDNA was made from 500 ng of total RNA. Slightly modified ARM-PCR served as the procedure for the TCR beta libraries. These libraries came from three rounds of nested multiplex PCR. With TRBV1-TRBV30 forward primers and a C-beta reverse primer, the first two PCR rounds were run for roughly 10 cycles each. TCRdb fed the multiplex PCR reads into MiXCR, producing one record per CDR3 protein. The sample holds 65,000 to 90,000 distinct CDR3 sequences, over 60% seen once. What was sequenced was liver tumor tissue from sampling region 1. Subset in this sample: tumor region T1, superior pole. Every receptor here comes from a man between 35 and 55 years old with primary liver carcinoma and hepatitis B virus infection.

With regard to this clonotype: At one boundary the junction diverges from the germline segment, which might be a read error. This chain joins TRBV11-2 and TRBJ1-5, with D possibly being TRBD1 (5 bases). Germline V CDR1 and CDR2: SGHAT, FQNNGV. The CDR3 totals 16 residues. The CDR3 protein is CASTTHGGRGREPQHF. In DNA form, the CDR3 reads TGTGCCAGCACGACCCACGGGGGAAGGGGTCGGGAGCCCCAGCATTTC.

The V gene is TRBV10-2, the J gene TRBJ2-5; D is possibly TRBD2 (5 bases). The CDR3 loop spans 15 amino acids. Germline CDR1 WSHSY, CDR2 SAAADI. Trimming shortened V by 4 bases and J by 1 base, and 13 bases separated the two germline ends. The CDR3 DNA reads TGCGCCAGCAGTGGAGGACTCCCCATCCAAGAGACCCAGTACTTC. Amino acid sequence: CASSGGLPIQETQYF.

To note about this clonotype: One end of the junction fails to match germline, which may point to a read error. V is TRBV5-1 and J is TRBJ2-2; tentatively, D is TRBD2 (5 bases). Germline CDR1 is SGHRS and CDR2 is YFSETQ. The CDR3 consists of 13 residues. CDR3 DNA sequence: TGCGCCAGCGACTATGAGAACGCCGGGGAGCTGTTTTTT. Its translation: CASDYENAGELFF.

This clonotype was picked up many times. The DNA for the CDR3 is TGCAGCGTGCGACAGGGTAGTGACGAGCAGTACTTC. Translated: CSVRQGSDEQYF. The chain couples TRBV29-1 to TRBJ2-7; 7 positions agree with TRBD1. V lost 6 bases to trimming and J lost 5 bases; unmatched junction nucleotides: 7. CDR1 SQVTM and CDR2 ANQGSEA come from the germline V gene. CDR3 size: 12 residues.

Remarks on this clonotype: The junction departs from the called germline gene at one end, perhaps through a read error. V usage is TRBV11-2 and J usage is TRBJ2-5, with 7 bases identical to TRBD1. The germline V gene has CDR1 SGHAT and CDR2 FQNNGV. This CDR3 spans 14 amino acids. This CDR3 reads CASSLTGILLSQCF. The CDR3 DNA reads TGTGCCAGCAGCTTGACAGGGATATTATTGTCCCAGTGCTTC.

This clonotype was detected only once. Germline and junction disagree at one end, which may indicate a read error. The V gene is TRBV10-3, the J gene TRBJ2-7; 12 positions match TRBD1. The CDR3 runs 16 residues. The germline V gene has CDR1 ENHRY and CDR2 SYGVKD. The CDR3, as DNA: TGTGACATCAGTGATACCGGGACAGGGGGCAAATACGAGCAGTGCTTC. It translates to CDISDTGTGGKYEQCF.

The sample holds many counts of this clonotype. A much larger clone lies a single base off, so this may be a read error. In DNA form, the CDR3 reads TGTGCCTGGAGTACGCCCCTCGATGAGCAGTTCTTC. As protein: CAWSTPLDEQFF. The V call is TRBV30, the J call TRBJ2-1; D is uncertain. The germline gives CDR1 GTSNPN, CDR2 SVGIG (reference sequence). The V end lost 2 bases, the J end lost 8 bases, and 10 bases lay between the germline ends. The CDR3 spans 12 residues.

This clonotype was seen at least ten times. V and J are TRBV28 and TRBJ2-7; D is perhaps TRBD2 (5 bases). Germline V gives CDR1 MDHEN, CDR2 SYDVKM. This CDR3 spans 11 amino acids. V lost 5 bases, J lost 6 bases, and 8 bases lay in between. The CDR3 coding sequence is TGTGCCAGCAGTCAACTAGGCGAGCAGTACTTC. It yields the protein CASSQLGEQYF.

This clonotype has at least ten counts. CDR3 loop: CASRSDSYTEAFF. The CDR3 DNA follows: TGTGCCAGCAGATCCGACAGCTACACTGAAGCTTTCTTT. This chain uses TRBV28 with TRBJ1-1, with D tentatively TRBD1 (5 bases). The CDR3 is made up of 13 amino acids. The germline CDR1 and CDR2 sequences are MDHEN and SYDVKM. Deletions cut 6 bases from V and 3 bases from J, with 11 bases between.

The chain carries TRBV6-5 and TRBJ2-1; D may be TRBD1 (5 bases). The assigned J gene may be wrong: the sequence end matches TRBJ2-7 better. The germline V gene has CDR1 MNHEY and CDR2 SVGAGI. This CDR3 contains 14 residues. The CDR3 bases are TGTGCCAGCAGTTACAAACTGGCGGACAATGAGCAGTACTTC. Its protein product is CASSYKLADNEQYF.

This clonotype has just a few counts. The chain uses TRBV24-1 and TRBJ2-7; D gene unclear. The CDR3 runs 14 residues. V was cut by 5 bases and J by 2 bases, with 12 bases left in between. The V gene's germline CDR1 is KGHDR and CDR2 SFDVKD. CDR3: CATSARDDPYEQYF. In nucleotides, the CDR3 is TGTGCCACCAGTGCCCGTGACGACCCCTACGAGCAGTACTTC.

Remarks on this clonotype: Because it lacks the conserved phenylalanine or tryptophan at the end, this CDR3 is likely a read error. The V gene is TRBV11-2, the J gene TRBJ2-1, with D uncertain. Trimming took off 2 bases at V and 8 bases at J, with 4 bases between the two ends. The CDR3 is made up of 11 amino acids. Germline V gene data show CDR1 as SGHAT and CDR2 as FQNNGV. In DNA, the CDR3 is TGTGCCAGCAGCTTACTTGATGAGCAGTTCCTT. It translates to CASSLLDEQFL.

As concerns this clonotype: The CDR3 does not end in the conserved phenylalanine or tryptophan, so this is likely a read error. The rearrangement joins TRBV29-1 to TRBJ2-1; D gene ambiguous. There are 13 residues in the CDR3. Germline V gene data show CDR1 as SQVTM and CDR2 as ANQGSEA. CDR3 residues: CSVPLPLSNGQFS. The CDR3 DNA follows: TGCAGCGTTCCACTGCCCCTGAGCAATGGGCAGTTCTCC.

V and J are TRBV4-1 and TRBJ2-7; D is unclear. Germline-derived CDR1 and CDR2 are MGHRA and YSYEKL. CDR3 length equals 16 residues. Trimming removed 4 bases from V and 9 bases from J, with 25 bases in between. The CDR3 DNA reads TGCGCCAGCAGCCTTCTATCCGACGATCCTGGGCTCGGGCAGTACTTC. Translated, it gives CASSLLSDDPGLGQYF.

A remark on this clonotype: No conserved phenylalanine or tryptophan ends this CDR3, so it is likely a read error. The rearrangement links TRBV12-3 or TRBV12-4 to TRBJ2-7; TRBD2 matches at 12 bases. The CDR3 is 13 residues long. The CDR3 here is CVSDGLAGYEQYI. The CDR3 DNA is TGTGTCAGCGACGGACTAGCGGGATACGAGCAGTACATC.

Remarks on this clonotype: At one boundary the junction diverges from the germline segment, which might be a read error. The rearrangement links TRBV11-1 to TRBJ2-1, with TRBD2 matching 14 bases. This CDR3 is 17 amino acids long. The germline V gene encodes CDR1 SGHAT and CDR2 FQDESV (reference sequence). This chain's CDR3 is CASRLGLAGEVDNGHSF. The CDR3, as DNA: TGTGCCAGCCGCCTGGGACTAGCGGGAGAAGTTGACAATGGGCATTCCTTC.

The chain has TRBV6-2 or TRBV6-3 and TRBJ2-2; D gene unclear. This CDR3 contains 15 residues. The V gene lost 6 bases and the J gene lost 7 bases, with 18 bases spanning the gap. Per the germline V gene, CDR1 is MNHEY and CDR2 is SVGEGT. CDR3 nucleotide sequence: TGTGCCAGCAGCCTAAACGAGAGTCGAGTCGGGGAGCTGTTTTTT. Its protein is CASSLNESRVGELFF.

The table lists this clonotype with a count of one. The V call is TRBV7-9, the J call TRBJ1-6; D not resolved. V shed 3 bases and J shed 16 bases, with 22 bases lying between them. Germline V lookup: CDR1 SEHNR, CDR2 FQNEAQ (reference sequence). This CDR3 comprises 15 residues. CDR3 DNA sequence: TGTGCCAGCAGCTTTGCTGCCCTGACGGATTCAGCGCTCCACTTT. Amino acids: CASSFAALTDSALHF.

A remark on this clonotype: An end of the junction does not agree with germline; a read error may underlie this. V is TRBV6-5 and J is TRBJ1-5; D might be TRBD1 (6 bases). Germline CDR1 and CDR2: MNHEY and SVGAGI. The CDR3 consists of 13 residues. CDR3 sequence reads: CANKETGDQPQHF. In DNA, the CDR3 is TGCGCCAACAAGGAGACAGGAGATCAGCCCCAGCATTTT.

As regards this clonotype: One end of the junction varies from germline; a read error may be responsible. This chain links TRBV4-2 with TRBJ2-5; maybe TRBD2 (6 bases). Germline V gives CDR1 LGHNA, CDR2 YNFKEQ. The CDR3 has 16 residues. CDR3 sequence reads: CANSQRLVGAGETQYF. The CDR3, as DNA: TGTGCCAACAGCCAAAGACTAGTGGGAGCGGGAGAGACCCAGTACTTC.

This clonotype was recorded at least ten times. V usage is TRBV29-1 and J usage is TRBJ2-5; possibly TRBD2 for D (6 bases). V was trimmed by 3 bases and J by 0 bases, leaving 11 bases between them. CDR1 and CDR2 (germline): SQVTM, ANQGSEA. CDR3 length: 14 residues. The CDR3 nucleotides read TGCAGCGTTGATTCCGGGAGCGACCAAGAGACCCAGTACTTC. Its protein is CSVDSGSDQETQYF.

As regards this clonotype: The junction departs from the called germline gene at one end, perhaps through a read error. The chain has TRBV29-1 and TRBJ2-3; a possible D gene is TRBD2 (5 bases). There are 13 residues in the CDR3. CDR1 and CDR2 (germline): SQVTM, ANQGSEA. In nucleotides, the CDR3 is TGCAGCGCTGAAGAGGGTAGCACAGATACGCAGTATTTT. Protein sequence: CSAEEGSTDTQYF.

Comment on this clonotype: This could be a read error, since a much larger clone is one nucleotide away. This chain links TRBV4-1 with TRBJ2-1; D is possibly TRBD1 (5 bases). Per the germline V gene, CDR1 is MGHRA and CDR2 is YSYEKL. Deletions cut 4 bases from V and 7 bases from J, with 8 bases between. The CDR3 is 12 residues long. DNA for the CDR3: TGCGCCAGCAGCCGGACACCAAATGAGCAGTTCTTC. Translating gives CASSRTPNEQFF.

On this clonotype: Here the CDR3 omits its conserved ending phenylalanine or tryptophan, so a read error is the likely source. V is TRBV29-1 and J is TRBJ2-2, with 7 bases lining up with TRBD2. This CDR3 region has 13 residues. In germline, CDR1 is SQVTM, CDR2 ANQGSEA. CDR3 residues: CTSRREFGGELFL. The CDR3 nucleotides are TGCACCTCTCGGCGGGAGTTCGGCGGGGAGCTGTTTCTT.

Regarding this clonotype: Here the CDR3 omits its conserved ending phenylalanine or tryptophan, so a read error is the likely source. This rearrangement joins TRBV5-4 to TRBJ2-7; no clear D. The CDR3 has 13 residues. Trimming took off 4 bases at V and 3 bases at J, with 11 bases between the two ends. Germline lookup yields CDR1 SGHNT and CDR2 YYREEE (reference sequence). The DNA of the CDR3 is TGTGCCAGCAGCCCGGGCTATATCTACGAGCAGTACCTC. This gives the protein CASSPGYIYEQYL.

Turning to this clonotype: This could be a read error, since a much larger clone is one nucleotide away. J is TRBJ2-7 and V is TRBV7-9, with TRBD1 matching 9 bases. CDR3 length: 16 residues. The germline V gene encodes CDR1 SEHNR and CDR2 FQNEAQ (reference sequence). The CDR3 is CARSLDDRGNSYEQYF. Here the CDR3 DNA reads TGTGCCAGGAGCTTAGACGACAGGGGGAATTCCTACGAGCAGTACTTC.

The rearrangement joins TRBV4-1 to TRBJ2-1, with 9 bases lining up with TRBD2. Looked up from germline, CDR1 is MGHRA and CDR2 is YSYEKL. Trimming at V came to 6 bases and at J to 5 bases, leaving 11 bases not matched to a gene. This CDR3 region has 16 residues. CDR3 nucleotides: TGCGCCAGCAGTCAATCAGGGACTAGCAGTGACAATGAGCAGTTCTTC. It yields the protein CASSQSGTSSDNEQFF.

The chain joins TRBV12-5 to TRBJ2-3, with D uncertain. The CDR3 is made up of 14 amino acids. The V end lost 7 bases, the J end lost 2 bases, and 13 bases lay between the germline ends. Germline V lookup: CDR1 LGHNT, CDR2 FRNRAP. This CDR3 reads CASADRSLTDTQYF. DNA of the CDR3: TGTGCTAGTGCTGATAGGAGCCTCACAGATACGCAGTATTTT.

This clonotype was seen a single time. The junction departs from the called germline gene at one end, perhaps through a read error. V and J are TRBV11-2 and TRBJ2-1; D may be TRBD2 (6 bases). In germline, CDR1 is SGHAT, CDR2 FQNNGV. The CDR3 consists of 14 residues. Written as DNA, the CDR3 is TGTACCAGCAGTTCAGCGGGCCCTCGGAATGAGCATTTCTTC. Residues: CTSSSAGPRNEHFF. Filled out from reference TRBV11-2 and TRBJ2-1, the complete variable domain reads EAGVAQSPRYKIIEKRQSVAFWCNPISGHATLYWYQQILGQGPKLLIQFQNNGVVDDSQLPKDRFSAERLKGVDSTLKIQPAKLEDSAVYLCTSSSAGPRNEHFFGPGTRLTVL.

Concerning this clonotype: The junction departs from germline at one end; a sequencing error may be responsible. The V gene is TRBV11-2, the J gene TRBJ2-3; D is uncertain. The CDR3 spans 12 residues. CDR1 and CDR2 from the germline V gene are SGHAT and FQNNGV. The CDR3 is CAGRTDTDTQYF. Here the CDR3 DNA reads TGTGCCGGCAGGACCGACACAGATACGCAGTATTTT.